The next 3 T cell receptor beta chains were all read from a single sample in a study of cytomegalovirus exposure and HLA in healthy donors (dated by TCRdb to 2017 to 2019). Library preparation was by the immunoSEQ multiplex PCR assay. A mixture of 60 forward primers for TCR Vbeta segments and 13 reverse primers for TCR Jbeta segments was used in the multiplex PCR. Here the immuneACCESS table is served through TCRdb, limited to in-frame sequences with V and J called. Missing clones are a known gap in these copies; in checked studies unresolved V genes cover under half, and the rest lacks a known reason. This sample is represented by around 79,000 clones; more than 65% of them were singletons. The top ten clonotypes cover about 16% of the sample. Sequenced material: PBMCs. These receptors all stem from a middle-aged woman in good health and CMV-seropositive.

This chain uses TRBV29-1 with TRBJ2-6; the D is unclear. V lost 0 bases, J lost 2 bases, and 8 bases lay in between. The CDR3 consists of 15 residues. The V gene's germline CDR1 is SQVTM and CDR2 ANQGSEA. The CDR3 DNA follows: TGCAGCGTTGAAGAGCCCTCTACTGGGGCCAACGTCCTGACTTTC. Its translation: CSVEEPSTGANVLTF.

The chain recombines TRBV7-9 with TRBJ1-2, with 10 bases aligning to TRBD1. This CDR3 region has 17 residues. V was clipped by 5 bases and J by 4 bases; unmatched bases: 13. CDR1 and CDR2 (germline): SEHNR, FQNEAQ (reference sequence). CDR3 sequence (DNA): TGTGCCAGCAGCCAAATTGGACAGGGGGTACGGGGCTATGGCTACACCTTC. This encodes CASSQIGQGVRGYGYTF.

V gene TRBV6-1 combines with J gene TRBJ2-7; TRBD1 agrees at 7 bases. Unmatched junction bases numbered 4, after V lost 6 bases and J lost 2 bases. The germline gives CDR1 MNHNS, CDR2 SASEGT. The CDR3 totals 13 residues. The CDR3 region is CASSLDRTYEQYF. The CDR3 nucleotides read TGTGCCAGCAGCCTGGACAGGACCTACGAGCAGTACTTC.